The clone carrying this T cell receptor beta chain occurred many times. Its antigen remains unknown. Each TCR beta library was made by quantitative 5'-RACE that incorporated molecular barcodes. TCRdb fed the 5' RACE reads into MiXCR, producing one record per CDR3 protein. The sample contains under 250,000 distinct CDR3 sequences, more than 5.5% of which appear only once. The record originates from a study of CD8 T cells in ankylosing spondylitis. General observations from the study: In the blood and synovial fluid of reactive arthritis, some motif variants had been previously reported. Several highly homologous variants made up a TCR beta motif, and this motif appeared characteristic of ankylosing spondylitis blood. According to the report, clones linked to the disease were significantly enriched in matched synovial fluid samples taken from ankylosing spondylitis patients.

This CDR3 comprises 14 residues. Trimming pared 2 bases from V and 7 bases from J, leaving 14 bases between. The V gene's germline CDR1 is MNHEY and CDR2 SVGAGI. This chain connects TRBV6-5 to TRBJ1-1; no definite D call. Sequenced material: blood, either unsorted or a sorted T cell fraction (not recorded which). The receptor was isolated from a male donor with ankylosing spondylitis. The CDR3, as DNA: TGTGCCAGCAGTTACGGCGGGATTGGGAATGAAGCTTTCTTT. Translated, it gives CASSYGGIGNEAFF.